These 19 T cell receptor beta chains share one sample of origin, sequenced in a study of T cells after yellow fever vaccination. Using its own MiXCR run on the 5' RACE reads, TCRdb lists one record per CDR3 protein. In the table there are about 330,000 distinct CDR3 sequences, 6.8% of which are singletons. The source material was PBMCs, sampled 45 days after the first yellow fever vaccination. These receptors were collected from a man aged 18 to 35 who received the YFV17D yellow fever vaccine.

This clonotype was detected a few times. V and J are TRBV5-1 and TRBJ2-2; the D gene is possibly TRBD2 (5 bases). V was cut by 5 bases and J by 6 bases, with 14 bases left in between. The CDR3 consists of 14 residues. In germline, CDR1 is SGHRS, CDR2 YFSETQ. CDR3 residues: CASRASLAPGELFF. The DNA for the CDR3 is TGCGCCAGCAGGGCGAGTCTAGCACCCGGGGAGCTGTTTTTT.

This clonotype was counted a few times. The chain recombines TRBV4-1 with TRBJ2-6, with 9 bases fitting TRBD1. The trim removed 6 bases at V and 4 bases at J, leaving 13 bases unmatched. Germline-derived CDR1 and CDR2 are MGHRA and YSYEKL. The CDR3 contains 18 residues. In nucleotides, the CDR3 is TGCGCCAGCAGTCGACTTGGACAGGGGACGATGGGGGCCAACGTCCTGACTTTC. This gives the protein CASSRLGQGTMGANVLTF.

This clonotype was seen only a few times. The CDR3, as DNA: TGCAGCGTTGAAGACACTCCGAACACTGAAGCTTTCTTT. It encodes CSVEDTPNTEAFF. This chain joins TRBV29-1 and TRBJ1-1; D remains unclear. This CDR3 is 13 amino acids long. The V gene lost 0 bases and the J gene lost 1 base, with 6 bases spanning the gap. CDR1 and CDR2 (germline): SQVTM, ANQGSEA.

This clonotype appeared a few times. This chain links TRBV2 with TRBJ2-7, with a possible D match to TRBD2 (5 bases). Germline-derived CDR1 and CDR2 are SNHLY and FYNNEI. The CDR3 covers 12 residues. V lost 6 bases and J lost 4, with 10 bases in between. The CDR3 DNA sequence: TGTGCCAGCAGGGGCCGGGATTACGAGCAGTACGTC. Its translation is CASRGRDYEQYV.

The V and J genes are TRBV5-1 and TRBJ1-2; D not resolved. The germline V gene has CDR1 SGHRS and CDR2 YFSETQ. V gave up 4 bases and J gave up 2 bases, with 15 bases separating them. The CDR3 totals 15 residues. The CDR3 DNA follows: TGCGCCAGCAGCGAGGAGTATCAAACAAACTATGGCTACACCTTC. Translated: CASSEEYQTNYGYTF.

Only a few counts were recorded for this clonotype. The CDR3 sequence: CASSSGIRRANSPLHF. The DNA for the CDR3 is TGTGCCAGCAGTTCCGGTATCCGACGGGCTAATTCACCCCTCCACTTT. The genes are TRBV6-5 and TRBJ1-6; no firm D call. CDR3 length equals 16 residues. V lost 4 bases to trimming and J lost 6 bases, with 16 bases between them. Germline V gene sequence: CDR1 MNHEY, CDR2 SVGAGI.

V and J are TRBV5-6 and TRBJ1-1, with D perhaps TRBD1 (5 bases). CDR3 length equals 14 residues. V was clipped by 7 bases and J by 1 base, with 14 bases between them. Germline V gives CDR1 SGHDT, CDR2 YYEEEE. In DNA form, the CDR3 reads TGTGCCAGCGGCTCCGGGCAGGGGAACACTGAAGCTTTCTTT. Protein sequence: CASGSGQGNTEAFF.

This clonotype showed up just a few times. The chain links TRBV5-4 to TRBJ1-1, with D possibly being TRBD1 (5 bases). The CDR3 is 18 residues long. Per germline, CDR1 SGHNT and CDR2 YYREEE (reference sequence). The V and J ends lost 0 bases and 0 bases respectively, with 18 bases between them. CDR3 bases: TGTGCCAGCAGCTTGGGTGTTTGGGTCGGGGGGATGAACACTGAAGCTTTCTTT. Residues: CASSLGVWVGGMNTEAFF.

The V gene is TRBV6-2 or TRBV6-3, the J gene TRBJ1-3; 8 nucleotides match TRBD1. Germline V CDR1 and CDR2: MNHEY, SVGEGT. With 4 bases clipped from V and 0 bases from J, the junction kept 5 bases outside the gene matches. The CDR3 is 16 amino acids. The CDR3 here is CASSWTGRLSGNTIYF. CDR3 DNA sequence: TGTGCCAGCAGTTGGACAGGGCGACTCTCTGGAAACACCATATATTTT.

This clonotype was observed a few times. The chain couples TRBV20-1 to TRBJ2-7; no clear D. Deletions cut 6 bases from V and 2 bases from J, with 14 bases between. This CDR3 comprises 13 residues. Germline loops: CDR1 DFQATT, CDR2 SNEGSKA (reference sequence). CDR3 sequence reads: CSANSALPYEQYF. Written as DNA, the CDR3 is TGCAGTGCGAACAGCGCTCTGCCCTACGAGCAGTACTTC.

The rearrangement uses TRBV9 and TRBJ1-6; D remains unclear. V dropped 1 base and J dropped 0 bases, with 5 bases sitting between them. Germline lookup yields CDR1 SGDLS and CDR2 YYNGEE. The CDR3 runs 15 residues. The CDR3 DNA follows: TGTGCCAGCAGCGTAAAGGACTCCTATAATTCACCCCTCCACTTT. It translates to CASSVKDSYNSPLHF.

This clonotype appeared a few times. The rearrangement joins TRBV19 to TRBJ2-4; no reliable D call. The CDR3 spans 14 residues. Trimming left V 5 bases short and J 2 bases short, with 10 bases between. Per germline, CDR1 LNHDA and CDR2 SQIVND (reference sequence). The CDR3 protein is CASSLLTPKNIQYF. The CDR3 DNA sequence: TGTGCCAGTAGTCTGCTGACCCCCAAAAACATTCAGTACTTC.

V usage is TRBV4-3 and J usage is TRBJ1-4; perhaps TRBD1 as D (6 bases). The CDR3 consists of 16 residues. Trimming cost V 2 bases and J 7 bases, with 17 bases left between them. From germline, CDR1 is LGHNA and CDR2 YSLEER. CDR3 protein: CASSQQVGGRGEKLFF. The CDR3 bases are TGCGCCAGCAGCCAACAGGTTGGGGGGCGCGGTGAAAAACTGTTTTTT.

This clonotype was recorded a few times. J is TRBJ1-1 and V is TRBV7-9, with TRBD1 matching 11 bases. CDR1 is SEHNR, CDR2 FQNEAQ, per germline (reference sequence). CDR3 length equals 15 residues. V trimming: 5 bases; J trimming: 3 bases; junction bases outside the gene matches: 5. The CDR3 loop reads CASSNGQGADTEAFF. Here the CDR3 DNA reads TGTGCCAGCAGCAACGGACAGGGGGCGGACACTGAAGCTTTCTTT.

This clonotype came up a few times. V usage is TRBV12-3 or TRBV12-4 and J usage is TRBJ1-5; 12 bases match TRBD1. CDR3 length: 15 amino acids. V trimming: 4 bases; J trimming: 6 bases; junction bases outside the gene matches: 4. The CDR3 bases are TGTGCCAGCAGTTCGGGACAGGGGGCATCTCAGCCCCAGCATTTT. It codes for CASSSGQGASQPQHF.

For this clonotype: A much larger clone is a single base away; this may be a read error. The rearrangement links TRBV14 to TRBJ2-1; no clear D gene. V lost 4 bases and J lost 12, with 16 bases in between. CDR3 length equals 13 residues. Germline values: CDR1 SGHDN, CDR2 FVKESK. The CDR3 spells CASSRAEPAGQFF. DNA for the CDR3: TGTGCCAGCAGCCGAGCAGAGCCCGCTGGGCAGTTCTTC.

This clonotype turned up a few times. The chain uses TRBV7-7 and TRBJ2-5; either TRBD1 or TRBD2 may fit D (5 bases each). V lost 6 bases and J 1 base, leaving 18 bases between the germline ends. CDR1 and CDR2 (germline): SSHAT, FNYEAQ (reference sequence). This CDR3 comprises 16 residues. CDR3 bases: TGTGCCAGCAGGGTAGGGTGTGGGGGTTCCCAAGAGACCCAGTACTTC. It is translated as CASRVGCGGSQETQYF. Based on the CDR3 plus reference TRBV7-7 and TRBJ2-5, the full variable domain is GAGVSQSPRYKVTKRGQDVTLRCDPISSHATLYWYQQALGQGPEFLTYFNYEAQPDKSGLPSDRFSAERPEGSISTLTIQRTEQRDSAMYRCASRVGCGGSQETQYFGPGTRLLVL.

This chain's CDR3 is CATSRVVSGIAGRGEKLFF. CDR3 bases: TGTGCCACCAGCAGAGTGGTCTCCGGTATAGCCGGCCGTGGTGAAAAACTGTTTTTT. The gene calls are TRBV15 and TRBJ1-4, with no clear D. The V end was cut by 1 base, the J end by 7 bases, with 25 bases between. CDR1 and CDR2 from the germline V gene are LNHNV and YYDKDF (reference sequence). This CDR3 has 19 residues.

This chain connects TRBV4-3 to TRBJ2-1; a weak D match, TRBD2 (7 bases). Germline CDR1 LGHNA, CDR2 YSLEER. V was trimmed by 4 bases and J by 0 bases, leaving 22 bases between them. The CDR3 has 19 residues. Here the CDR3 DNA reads TGCGCCAGCAGCCTCTCCCCGGCGGGGGCCCCGAGCTCCTACAATGAGCAGTTCTTC. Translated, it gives CASSLSPAGAPSSYNEQFF.